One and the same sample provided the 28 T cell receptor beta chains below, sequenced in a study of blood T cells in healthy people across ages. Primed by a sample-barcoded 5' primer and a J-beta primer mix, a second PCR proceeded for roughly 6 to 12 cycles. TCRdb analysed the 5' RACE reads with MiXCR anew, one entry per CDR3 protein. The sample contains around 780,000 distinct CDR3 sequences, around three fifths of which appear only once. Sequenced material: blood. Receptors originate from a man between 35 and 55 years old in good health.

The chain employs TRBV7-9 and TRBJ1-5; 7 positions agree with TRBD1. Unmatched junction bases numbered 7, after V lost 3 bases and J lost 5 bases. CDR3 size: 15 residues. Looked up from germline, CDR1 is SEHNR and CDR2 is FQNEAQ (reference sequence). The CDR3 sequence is CASSLRTGVDQPQHF. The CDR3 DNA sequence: TGTGCCAGCAGCTTGAGGACAGGTGTGGATCAGCCCCAGCATTTT.

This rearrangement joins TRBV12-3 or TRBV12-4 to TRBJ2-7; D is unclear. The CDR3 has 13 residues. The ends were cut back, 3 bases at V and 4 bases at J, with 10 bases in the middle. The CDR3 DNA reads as TGTGCCAGCAGTTTGGTCCTCGGATACGAGCAGTACTTC. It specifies CASSLVLGYEQYF.

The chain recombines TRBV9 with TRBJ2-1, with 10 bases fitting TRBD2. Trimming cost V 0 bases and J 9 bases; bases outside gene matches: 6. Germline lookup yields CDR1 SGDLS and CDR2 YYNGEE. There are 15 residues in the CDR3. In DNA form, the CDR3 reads TGTGCCAGCAGCGTAGTGCTAGCGGGAGACGTTGAGCAGTTCTTC. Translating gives CASSVVLAGDVEQFF.

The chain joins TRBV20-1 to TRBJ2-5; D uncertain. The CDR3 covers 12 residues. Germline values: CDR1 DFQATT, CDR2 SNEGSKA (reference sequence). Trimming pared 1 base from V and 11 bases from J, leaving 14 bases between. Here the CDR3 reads CSARGYYNEQYF. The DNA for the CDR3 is TGCAGTGCTAGAGGCTACTACAATGAGCAGTACTTC.

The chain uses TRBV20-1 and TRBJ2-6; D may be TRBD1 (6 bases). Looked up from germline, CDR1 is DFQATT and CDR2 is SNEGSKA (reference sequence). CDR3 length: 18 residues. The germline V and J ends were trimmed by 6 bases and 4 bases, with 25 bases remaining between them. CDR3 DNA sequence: TGCAGTGCCCTTAATCAGAGGGGGAGTTACTCCGGGGCCAACGTCCTGACTTTC. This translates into CSALNQRGSYSGANVLTF.

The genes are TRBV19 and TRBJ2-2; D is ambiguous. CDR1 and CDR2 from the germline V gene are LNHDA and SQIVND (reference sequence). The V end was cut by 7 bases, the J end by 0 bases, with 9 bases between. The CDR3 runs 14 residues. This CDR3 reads CASTINSNTGELFF. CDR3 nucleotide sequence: TGTGCCAGTACAATAAACTCGAACACCGGGGAGCTGTTTTTT.

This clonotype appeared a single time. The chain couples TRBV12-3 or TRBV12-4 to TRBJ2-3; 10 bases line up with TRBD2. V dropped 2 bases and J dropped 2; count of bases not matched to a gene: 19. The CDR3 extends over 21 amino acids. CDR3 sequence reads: CASSLRSISSGGRKITDTQYF. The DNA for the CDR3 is TGTGCCAGCAGTTTACGTTCGATTTCTAGCGGGGGCCGTAAAATCACAGATACGCAGTATTTT.

The CDR3 protein is CASLAGTFRTSGGSTDTQYF. The CDR3 DNA reads as TGTGCCAGCCTCGCAGGGACTTTCCGGACTAGCGGGGGGAGCACAGATACGCAGTATTTT. The gene calls are TRBV2 and TRBJ2-3, with TRBD2 matching 14 bases. This CDR3 has 20 residues. With V trimmed by 8 bases and J by 0 bases, 16 bases remained unmatched. From germline, CDR1 is SNHLY and CDR2 FYNNEI.

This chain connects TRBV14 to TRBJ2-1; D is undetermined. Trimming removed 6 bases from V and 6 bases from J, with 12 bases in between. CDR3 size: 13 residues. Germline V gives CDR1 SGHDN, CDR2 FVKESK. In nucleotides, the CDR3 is TGTGCCAGCAGGGACGGCCTTCTCAATGAGCAGTTCTTC. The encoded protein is CASRDGLLNEQFF. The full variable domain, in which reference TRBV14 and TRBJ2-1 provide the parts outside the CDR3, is EAGVTQFPSHSVIEKGQTVTLRCDPISGHDNLYWYRRVMGKEIKFLLHFVKESKQDESGMPNNRFLAERTGGTYSTLKVQPAELEDSGVYFCASRDGLLNEQFFGPGTRLTVL.

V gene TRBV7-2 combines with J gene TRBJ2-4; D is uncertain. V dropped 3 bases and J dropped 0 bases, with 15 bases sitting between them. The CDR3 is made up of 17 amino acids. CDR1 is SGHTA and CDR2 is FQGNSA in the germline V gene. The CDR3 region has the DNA TGTGCCAGCAGCTTCGGGTCTGCAGCCCAAGCCAAAAACATTCAGTACTTC. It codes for CASSFGSAAQAKNIQYF.

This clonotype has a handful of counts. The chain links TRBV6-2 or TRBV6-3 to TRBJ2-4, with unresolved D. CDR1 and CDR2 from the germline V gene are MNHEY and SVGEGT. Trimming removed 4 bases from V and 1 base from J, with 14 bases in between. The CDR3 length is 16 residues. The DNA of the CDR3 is TGTGCCAGCAGTTCCGTCCTCCTTTTGGCCAAAAACATTCAGTACTTC. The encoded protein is CASSSVLLLAKNIQYF.

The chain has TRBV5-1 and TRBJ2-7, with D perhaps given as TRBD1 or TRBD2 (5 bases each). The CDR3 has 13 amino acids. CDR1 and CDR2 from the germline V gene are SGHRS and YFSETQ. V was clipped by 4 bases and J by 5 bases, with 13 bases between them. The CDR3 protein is CASSQGTIHEQYF. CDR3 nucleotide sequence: TGCGCCAGCAGCCAAGGGACGATCCACGAGCAGTACTTC.

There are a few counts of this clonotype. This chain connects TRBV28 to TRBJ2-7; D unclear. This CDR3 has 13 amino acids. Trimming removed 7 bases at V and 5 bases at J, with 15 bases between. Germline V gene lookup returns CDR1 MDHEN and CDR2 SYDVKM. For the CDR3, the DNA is TGTGCCAGCAAGAAATCGGGTTTCAACGAGCAGTACTTC. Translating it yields CASKKSGFNEQYF.

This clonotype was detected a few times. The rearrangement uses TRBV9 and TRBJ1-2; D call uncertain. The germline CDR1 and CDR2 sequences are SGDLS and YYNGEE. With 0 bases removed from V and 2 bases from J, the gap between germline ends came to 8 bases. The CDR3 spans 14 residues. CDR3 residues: CASSVGMTNYGYTF. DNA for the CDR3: TGTGCCAGCAGCGTAGGTATGACCAACTATGGCTACACCTTC.

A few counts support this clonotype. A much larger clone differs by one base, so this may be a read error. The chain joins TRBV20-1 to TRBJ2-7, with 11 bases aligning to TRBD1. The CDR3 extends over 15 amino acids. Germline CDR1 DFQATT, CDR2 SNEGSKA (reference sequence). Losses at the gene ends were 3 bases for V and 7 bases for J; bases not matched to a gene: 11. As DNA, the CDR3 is TGCAGTGCTAGGCGACTGGGACAGGGGGGCAATGAGCAGTACTTC. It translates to CSARRLGQGGNEQYF.

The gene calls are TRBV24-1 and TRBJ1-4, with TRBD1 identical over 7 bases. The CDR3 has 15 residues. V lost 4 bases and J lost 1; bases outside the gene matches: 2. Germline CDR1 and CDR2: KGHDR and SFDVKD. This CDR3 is CATSDRQGTNEKLFF. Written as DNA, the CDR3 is TGTGCCACCAGTGACAGACAGGGAACTAATGAAAAACTGTTTTTT.

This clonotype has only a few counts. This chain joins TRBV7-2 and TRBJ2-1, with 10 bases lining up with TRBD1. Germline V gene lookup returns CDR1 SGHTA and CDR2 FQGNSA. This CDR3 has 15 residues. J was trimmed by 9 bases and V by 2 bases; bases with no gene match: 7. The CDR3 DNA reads TGTGCCAGCAGCTTAACCGGGACAGGGGCAGGTGAGCAGTTCTTC. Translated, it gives CASSLTGTGAGEQFF.

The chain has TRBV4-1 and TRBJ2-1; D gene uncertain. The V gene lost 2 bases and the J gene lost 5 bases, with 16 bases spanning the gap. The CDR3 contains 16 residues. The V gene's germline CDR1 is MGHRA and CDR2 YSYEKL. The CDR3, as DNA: TGCGCCAGCAGCCAATCTTTTACGGTTCCCAACAATGAGCAGTTCTTC. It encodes CASSQSFTVPNNEQFF.

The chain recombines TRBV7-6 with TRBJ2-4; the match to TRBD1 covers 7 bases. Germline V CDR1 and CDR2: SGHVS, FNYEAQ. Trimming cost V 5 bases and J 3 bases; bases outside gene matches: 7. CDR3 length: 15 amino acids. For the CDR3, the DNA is TGTGCCAGCAGCCCAACCGGGACAGACAAAAACATTCAGTACTTC. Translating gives CASSPTGTDKNIQYF.

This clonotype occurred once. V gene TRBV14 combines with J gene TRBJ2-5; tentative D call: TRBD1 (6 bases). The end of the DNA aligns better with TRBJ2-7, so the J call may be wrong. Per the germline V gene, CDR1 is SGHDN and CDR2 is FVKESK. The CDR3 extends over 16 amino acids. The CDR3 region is CASSPKSTTGAYEQYF. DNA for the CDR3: TGTGCCAGCAGCCCCAAGAGTACGACAGGAGCCTACGAGCAGTACTTC.

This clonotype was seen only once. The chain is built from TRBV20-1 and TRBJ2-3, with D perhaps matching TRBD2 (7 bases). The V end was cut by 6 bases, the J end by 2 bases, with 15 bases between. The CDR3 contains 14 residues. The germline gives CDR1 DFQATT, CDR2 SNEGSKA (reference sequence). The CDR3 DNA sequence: TGCAGTGCGGCGGCGGGGGCTACCACAGATACGCAGTATTTT. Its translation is CSAAAGATTDTQYF.

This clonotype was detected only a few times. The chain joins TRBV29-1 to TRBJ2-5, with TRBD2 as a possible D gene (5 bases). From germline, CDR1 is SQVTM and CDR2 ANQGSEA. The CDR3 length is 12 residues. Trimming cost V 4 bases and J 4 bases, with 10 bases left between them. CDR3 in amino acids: CSVVIGRETQYF. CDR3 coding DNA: TGCAGCGTTGTTATAGGGAGAGAGACCCAGTACTTC.

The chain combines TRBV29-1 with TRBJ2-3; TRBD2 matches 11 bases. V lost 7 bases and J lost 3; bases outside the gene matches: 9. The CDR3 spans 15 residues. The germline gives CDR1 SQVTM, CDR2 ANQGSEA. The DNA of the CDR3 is TGCAGCGCTGAGGATACTAGCGGGAGTACAGATACGCAGTATTTT. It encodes CSAEDTSGSTDTQYF.

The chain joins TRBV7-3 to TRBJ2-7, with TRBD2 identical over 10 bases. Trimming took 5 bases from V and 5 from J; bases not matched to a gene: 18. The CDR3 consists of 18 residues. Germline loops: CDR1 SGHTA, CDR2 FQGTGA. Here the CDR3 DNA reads TGTGCCAGCAGCCCAAGTCCCATAGCGGGGGGTCCCCTGGACGAGCAGTACTTC. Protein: CASSPSPIAGGPLDEQYF.

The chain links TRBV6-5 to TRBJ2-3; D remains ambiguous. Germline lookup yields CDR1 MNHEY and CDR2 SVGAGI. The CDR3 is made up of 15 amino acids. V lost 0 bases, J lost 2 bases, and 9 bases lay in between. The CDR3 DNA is TGTGCCAGCAGTTACTCGACACCACCCACAGATACGCAGTATTTT. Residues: CASSYSTPPTDTQYF.

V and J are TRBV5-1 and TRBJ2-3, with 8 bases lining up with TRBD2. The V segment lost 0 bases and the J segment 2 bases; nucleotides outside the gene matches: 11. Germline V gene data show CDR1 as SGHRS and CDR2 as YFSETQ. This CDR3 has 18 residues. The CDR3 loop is CASSLDGRAGVNTDTQYF. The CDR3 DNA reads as TGCGCCAGCAGCTTGGATGGACGAGCGGGAGTTAACACAGATACGCAGTATTTT.

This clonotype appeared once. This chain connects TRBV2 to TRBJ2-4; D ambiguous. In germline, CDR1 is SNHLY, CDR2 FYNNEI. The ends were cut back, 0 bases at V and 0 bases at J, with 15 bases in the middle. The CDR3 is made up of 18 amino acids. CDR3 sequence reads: CASSEALQIILAKNIQYF. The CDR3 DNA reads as TGTGCCAGCAGTGAAGCGCTTCAGATAATACTAGCCAAAAACATTCAGTACTTC.

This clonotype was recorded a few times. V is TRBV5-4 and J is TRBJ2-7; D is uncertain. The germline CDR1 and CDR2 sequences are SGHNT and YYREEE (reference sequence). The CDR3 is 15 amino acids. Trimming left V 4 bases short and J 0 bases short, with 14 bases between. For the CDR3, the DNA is TGTGCCAGCAGCCTCCCTCAGGCTAGCTCCTACGAGCAGTACTTC. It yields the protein CASSLPQASSYEQYF.